These 9 T cell receptor beta chains were sequenced from one sample in a study of T-cell memory formation after mild COVID-19. TCRdb re-called the 5' RACE reads through MiXCR, storing one row per CDR3 protein. The repertoire includes 250,000 to 300,000 distinct CDR3 sequences, roughly 15% of them detected once, and about a fifth sits in the top ten. Material for sequencing was PBMCs or a T cell subset sorted from them (not recorded which). The receptors here all came from a man between 18 and 29 years old who had mild COVID-19 (a few samples of this study predate the infection). Cell type and time point are not known.

This clonotype was observed a few times. The chain uses TRBV11-1 and TRBJ2-3; the D gene is possibly TRBD1 (6 bases). Germline CDR1 and CDR2: SGHAT and FQDESV (reference sequence). Trimming cost V 5 bases and J 1 base, with 13 bases left between them. The CDR3 extends over 15 amino acids. The CDR3 sequence: CASSPWTACTDTQYF. CDR3 DNA sequence: TGTGCCAGCAGCCCCTGGACAGCCTGCACAGATACGCAGTATTTT. Looking up the rest from reference TRBV11-1 and TRBJ2-3 gives the full variable domain: EAEVAQSPRYKITEKSQAVAFWCDPISGHATLYWYRQILGQGPELLVQFQDESVVDDSQLPKDRFSAERLKGVDSTLKIQPAELGDSAMYLCASSPWTACTDTQYFGPGTRLTVL.

This sequence joins TRBV20-1 and TRBJ2-4; a possible D gene is TRBD2 (6 bases). Germline assignment: CDR1 DFQATT and CDR2 SNEGSKA (reference sequence). Trimming pared 0 bases from V and 2 bases from J, leaving 8 bases between. CDR3 length equals 14 residues. The CDR3 coding sequence is TGCAGTGCTAGAGAGGGGGGAACCAAAAACATTCAGTACTTC. It encodes CSAREGGTKNIQYF.

The genes are TRBV4-1 and TRBJ2-5, with D tentatively TRBD1 or TRBD2 (6 bases each). The CDR3 contains 13 residues. CDR1 MGHRA and CDR2 YSYEKL come from the germline V gene. With 0 bases removed from V and 9 bases from J, the gap between germline ends came to 11 bases. CDR3: CASSQEGGWAQYF. CDR3 bases: TGCGCCAGCAGCCAAGAGGGGGGCTGGGCCCAGTACTTC.

The table lists this clonotype with a few counts. The CDR3 bases are TGTGCCAGCAGAGAAGCTGGCAATCAGCCCCAGCATTTT. Residues: CASREAGNQPQHF. The rearrangement joins TRBV12-3 or TRBV12-4 to TRBJ1-5, with unresolved D. The CDR3 has 13 residues. V was trimmed by 6 bases and J by 2 bases, leaving 8 bases between them.

This chain uses TRBV4-1 with TRBJ2-5; 7 bases are a match to TRBD2. J gave up 1 base and V 9 bases, and 8 bases lay outside the gene matches. This CDR3 spans 14 amino acids. Germline V CDR1 and CDR2: MGHRA, YSYEKL. The CDR3 loop is CASRPAGPQETQYF. The CDR3 nucleotides are TGCGCCAGTCGCCCAGCGGGGCCCCAAGAGACCCAGTACTTC.

The J gene is TRBJ2-1, the V gene TRBV24-1; D is possibly TRBD1 (6 bases). V lost 5 bases and J 7 bases, leaving 23 bases between the germline ends. The CDR3 runs to 17 residues. The germline V gene has CDR1 KGHDR and CDR2 SFDVKD. The CDR3: CATSVGGLGKLLNEQFF. In DNA, the CDR3 is TGTGCCACCAGTGTAGGGGGTCTAGGAAAATTGTTGAATGAGCAGTTCTTC.

The chain joins TRBV6-6 to TRBJ1-5; no reliable D call. CDR1 and CDR2 from the germline V gene are MNHNY and SVGAGI (reference sequence). V dropped 2 bases and J dropped 7 bases, with 6 bases sitting between them. The CDR3 length is 12 residues. The CDR3 is CASSYRRQPQHF. CDR3 nucleotide sequence: TGTGCCAGCAGTTACCGAAGACAGCCCCAGCATTTT.

This clonotype appeared a few times. This chain connects TRBV10-3 to TRBJ2-7, with D tentatively TRBD2 (6 bases). From germline, CDR1 is ENHRY and CDR2 SYGVKD. Trimming left V 4 bases short and J 6 bases short, with 10 bases between. The CDR3 sequence is 12 residues long. The CDR3 loop reads CAISGMGGEQYV. CDR3 coding DNA: TGTGCCATCAGTGGCATGGGAGGCGAGCAGTACGTC.

This clonotype was seen a handful of times. The chain joins TRBV3-1 to TRBJ2-3; 11 nucleotides match TRBD2. Unmatched junction bases numbered 5, after V lost 3 bases and J lost 3 bases. Germline V gene sequence: CDR1 LGHDT, CDR2 YNNKEL (reference sequence). The CDR3 runs 16 residues. CDR3 DNA sequence: TGTGCCAGCAGCCAGCTGAGACTAGCGGGGACAGATACGCAGTATTTT. The encoded protein is CASSQLRLAGTDTQYF.